The 19 T cell receptor beta chains given below trace back to one sample, sequenced in a study of control samples from healthy donors and cancer patients (dated by TCRdb to 2020 to 2022). The receptor library was made with the immunoSEQ multiplex PCR assay. Held by TCRdb, this immuneACCESS table contains in-frame sequences only and omits some clones. Under half of the omission traces to an unresolved V gene where checked; the cause of the rest is unknown. The sample yields roughly 190,000 clones; about 91% were counted once. The ten biggest clones cover 1.5% to 2% of the sample. Material: blood. The receptors shown here come from a man aged 25 to 40 in good health.

This rearrangement joins TRBV6-1 to TRBJ1-3, with TRBD1 matching 10 bases. The CDR3 is 16 residues long. The V gene's germline CDR1 is MNHNS and CDR2 SASEGT. V was pared by 3 bases and J by 2 bases, with 4 bases of the junction left unmatched. CDR3 amino acids: CASSDGGTGAGNTIYF. The CDR3 DNA is TGTGCCAGCAGTGACGGGGGGACAGGGGCTGGAAACACCATATATTTT.

The chain carries TRBV2 and TRBJ1-1; the D is unclear. CDR1 and CDR2 (germline): SNHLY, FYNNEI. With 6 bases removed from V and 0 bases from J, the gap between germline ends came to 8 bases. The CDR3 sequence is 13 residues long. CDR3 sequence reads: CASRQNMNTEAFF. CDR3 bases: TGTGCCAGCAGACAGAACATGAACACTGAAGCTTTCTTT.

For this clone: Other DNA sequences in the sample encode the same CDR3. The rearrangement joins TRBV15 to TRBJ1-5; no clear D gene. Germline loops: CDR1 LNHNV, CDR2 YYDKDF (reference sequence). The CDR3 has 12 amino acids. With 0 bases removed from V and 3 bases from J, the gap between germline ends came to 0 bases. The CDR3 spells CATSRDNQPQHF. The CDR3 DNA is TGTGCCACCAGCAGAGACAATCAGCCCCAGCATTTT.

This chain uses TRBV7-9 with TRBJ1-5; maybe TRBD1 (5 bases). Germline values: CDR1 SEHNR, CDR2 FQNEAQ (reference sequence). This CDR3 spans 14 amino acids. Trimming removed 1 base from V and 4 bases from J, with 8 bases in between. The CDR3 spells CASSLEGFNQPQHF. The CDR3 bases are TGTGCCAGCAGCTTAGAGGGGTTTAATCAGCCCCAGCATTTT.

The V call is TRBV25-1, the J call TRBJ1-5; D is unresolved. Trimming left V 4 bases short and J 2 bases short, with 9 bases between. CDR1 and CDR2 from the germline V gene are MGHDK and SYGVNS. The CDR3 is 14 amino acids. The chain's CDR3 is CASSASYGNQPQHF. As DNA, the CDR3 is TGTGCCAGCAGTGCGTCCTATGGCAATCAGCCCCAGCATTTT.

The chain employs TRBV19 and TRBJ1-1; D possibly corresponds to TRBD1 (6 bases). The CDR3 consists of 15 residues. Trimming took off 3 bases at V and 1 base at J, with 12 bases between the two ends. The germline gives CDR1 LNHDA, CDR2 SQIVND (reference sequence). CDR3 sequence: CASSIYPGQNTEAFF. CDR3 DNA: TGTGCCAGTAGTATCTATCCGGGACAGAACACTGAAGCTTTCTTT.

In its sample, this clone was seen once. This rearrangement joins TRBV11-2 to TRBJ1-2; perhaps TRBD1 as D (6 bases). Germline V CDR1 and CDR2: SGHAT, FQNNGV. V was trimmed by 7 bases and J by 3 bases, leaving 15 bases between them. This CDR3 is built from 14 residues. The CDR3 nucleotides read TGTGCCAGCACCACCCCAGGGGCGGACTATGGCTACACCTTC. Protein sequence: CASTTPGADYGYTF.

The chain employs TRBV9 and TRBJ2-3; a weak D match, TRBD2 (6 bases). This CDR3 contains 14 residues. CDR1 is SGDLS and CDR2 is YYNGEE in the germline V gene. V was trimmed by 0 bases and J by 4 bases, leaving 9 bases between them. The CDR3 protein is CASSVVAGSDTQYF. CDR3 DNA: TGTGCCAGCAGCGTAGTGGCGGGGTCAGATACGCAGTATTTT. The whole variable domain, remainder taken from reference TRBV9 and TRBJ2-3, is DSGVTQTPKHLITATGQRVTLRCSPRSGDLSVYWYQQSLDQGLQFLIQYYNGEERAKGNILERFSAQQFPDLHSELNLSSLELGDSALYFCASSVVAGSDTQYFGPGTRLTVL.

This clone was detected only a few times. The rearrangement joins TRBV5-5 to TRBJ2-7; 10 bases line up with TRBD2. The germline V gene encodes CDR1 SGHKS and CDR2 YYEKEE (reference sequence). The length of the CDR3 is 14 residues. The V and J ends lost 4 bases and 7 bases, in that order; junction bases with no gene match: 8. The CDR3 loop reads CASSGLAATREQYF. DNA for the CDR3: TGTGCCAGCAGCGGACTAGCGGCGACCCGTGAGCAGTACTTC.

The chain recombines TRBV6-5 with TRBJ2-3; 9 bases match TRBD2. The V segment lost 8 bases and the J segment 3 bases; nucleotides outside the gene matches: 6. Per the germline V gene, CDR1 is MNHEY and CDR2 is SVGAGI. The CDR3 is made up of 14 amino acids. CDR3 nucleotides: TGTGCCAGCGGGGTGCGGGGGGGTACAGATACGCAGTATTTT. This codes for CASGVRGGTDTQYF.

The chain carries TRBV5-6 and TRBJ2-7; TRBD2 matches 14 bases. The CDR3 contains 15 residues. Germline CDR1 SGHDT, CDR2 YYEEEE. Trimming at V came to 2 bases and at J to 3 bases, leaving 1 base not matched to a gene. CDR3: CASSFGTSGGYEQYF. DNA for the CDR3: TGTGCCAGCAGCTTTGGGACTAGCGGGGGCTACGAGCAGTACTTC. Combining the CDR3 with reference TRBV5-6 and TRBJ2-7 gives the whole variable domain DAGVTQSPTHLIKTRGQQVTLRCSPKSGHDTVSWYQQALGQGPQFIFQYYEEEERQRGNFPDRFSGHQFPNYSSELNVNALLLGDSALYLCASSFGTSGGYEQYFGPGTRLTVT.

The V call is TRBV6-1, the J call TRBJ1-1; D is unclear. Germline CDR1 is MNHNS and CDR2 is SASEGT. The CDR3 is 14 residues long. The V end was cut by 2 bases, the J end by 1 base, with 8 bases between. CDR3: CASSEPGRNTEAFF. As DNA, the CDR3 is TGTGCCAGCAGTGAACCAGGACGGAACACTGAAGCTTTCTTT.

V and J are TRBV7-9 and TRBJ2-2, with TRBD1 identical over 8 bases. The CDR3 is 15 residues long. From germline, CDR1 is SEHNR and CDR2 FQNEAQ (reference sequence). With V trimmed by 2 bases and J by 7 bases, 6 bases remained unmatched. The CDR3 DNA reads TGTGCCAGCAGCTTAAAGGACAGGGCCGGCGGGGAGCTGTTTTTT. Its protein is CASSLKDRAGGELFF. Full variable domain (outside the CDR3, taken from reference TRBV7-9 and TRBJ2-2): DTGVSQNPRHKITKRGQNVTFRCDPISEHNRLYWYRQTLGQGPEFLTYFQNEAQLEKSRLLSDRFSAERPKGSFSTLEIQRTEQGDSAMYLCASSLKDRAGGELFFGEGSRLTVL.

This chain uses TRBV4-2 with TRBJ2-7, with D possibly matching TRBD2 (6 bases). V dropped 2 bases and J dropped 3 bases, with 11 bases sitting between them. This CDR3 has 14 residues. Germline CDR1 is LGHNA and CDR2 is YNFKEQ. CDR3 sequence (DNA): TGTGCCAGCAGCCAACCCGGGACTCTCTACGAGCAGTACTTC. It encodes CASSQPGTLYEQYF.

This chain uses TRBV5-1 with TRBJ1-1; a weak D match, TRBD1 (5 bases). V was cut by 0 bases and J by 1 base, with 7 bases left in between. CDR1 is SGHRS and CDR2 is YFSETQ in the germline V gene. The CDR3 loop spans 14 amino acids. CDR3 protein: CASSLGGRNTEAFF. The CDR3 DNA is TGCGCCAGCAGCTTGGGGGGCAGGAACACTGAAGCTTTCTTT. Supplemented by reference TRBV5-1 and TRBJ1-1, the full variable domain reads KAGVTQTPRYLIKTRGQQVTLSCSPISGHRSVSWYQQTPGQGLQFLFEYFSETQRNKGNFPGRFSGRQFSNSRSEMNVSTLELGDSALYLCASSLGGRNTEAFFGQGTRLTVV.

The count of this clone is one. The chain couples TRBV5-1 to TRBJ1-4, with 7 bases matching TRBD1. CDR3 length: 16 amino acids. J lost 0 bases, V lost 1 base, and 3 bases had no gene match. The germline CDR1 and CDR2 sequences are SGHRS and YFSETQ. In DNA form, the CDR3 reads TGCGCCAGCAGCTTGCCGACAGGGACAACTAATGAAAAACTGTTTTTT. It yields the protein CASSLPTGTTNEKLFF.

V and J are TRBV28 and TRBJ2-2; 8 bases line up with TRBD1. This CDR3 has 15 residues. The trim removed 2 bases at V and 7 bases at J, leaving 6 bases unmatched. Germline lookup yields CDR1 MDHEN and CDR2 SYDVKM. In nucleotides, the CDR3 is TGTGCCAGCAGTTTACAGGACAGGGTTGGCGGGGAGCTGTTTTTT. Its translation is CASSLQDRVGGELFF.

The V gene is TRBV18, the J gene TRBJ1-1; D is unclear. The CDR3 extends over 12 amino acids. The V end lost 4 bases, the J end lost 7 bases, and 10 bases lay between the germline ends. Germline V gives CDR1 KGHSH, CDR2 LQKENI. The CDR3 protein is CASSLLQVEAFF. CDR3 DNA: TGTGCCAGCTCACTACTTCAGGTTGAAGCTTTCTTT. The full variable domain, with the rest looked up from reference TRBV18 and TRBJ1-1, is NAGVMQNPRHLVRRRGQEARLRCSPMKGHSHVYWYRQLPEEGLKFMVYLQKENIIDESGMPKERFSAEFPKEGPSILRIQQVVRGDSAAYFCASSLLQVEAFFGQGTRLTVV.

This clone was counted a single time. J is TRBJ1-5 and V is TRBV19, with 10 bases identical to TRBD1. From germline, CDR1 is LNHDA and CDR2 SQIVND (reference sequence). V lost 9 bases, J lost 3 bases, and 14 bases stayed unmatched. The CDR3 length is 17 residues. DNA for the CDR3: TGTGCCAGCAGAAATCGACCGGGACAGGGGAACAATCAGCCCCAGCATTTT. This encodes CASRNRPGQGNNQPQHF.